The clone carrying this T cell receptor (beta chain) has more than one count but fewer than ten. Its antigen remains unidentified. Profiling relied on immunoSEQ multiplex PCR, and the TCRdb table lists in-frame clones only, not all of them. This sample yields 150,000 or so clones, of which around 89% are seen a single time; roughly 2% belongs to the top ten. The sample originates from a study of T cell responses to AZD1222 COVID-19 vaccine. With 6 bases removed from V and 0 bases from J, the gap between germline ends came to 13 bases. There are 15 residues in the CDR3. Germline V gives CDR1 SGHTA, CDR2 FQGNSA. Findings of the study overall: CD4 TCRs linked to vaccination spanned spike, dominating at 160-218 and 743-854.

The receptor was derived from an adult in good health. The chain recombines TRBV7-2 with TRBJ2-3; maybe TRBD2 (6 bases). The material was peripheral blood, obtained on day 0 of AZD1222 vaccination. In DNA form, the CDR3 reads TGTGCCAGCAGGGGGGGTACTTCGAGCACAGATACGCAGTATTTT. Protein: CASRGGTSSTDTQYF.